This TCR beta chain derives from a study of T cell responses to AZD1222 COVID-19 vaccine. A word on this clone: At the DNA level, this CDR3 is encoded by other sequences in the same sample as well.

V shed 1 base and J shed 9 bases, with 4 bases lying between them. CDR1 is LGHDT, CDR2 YNNKEL, per germline (reference sequence). The CDR3 extends over 11 amino acids. TCRdb's table, derived via immunoSEQ multiplex PCR, lists solely in-frame clones and lacks some. The table records around 200,000 clones, roughly 91% of them present only once. The chain employs TRBV3-1 (or the pseudogene TRBV3-2) and TRBJ2-1, with D unclear. Specimen: peripheral blood, collected on day 0 of AZD1222 vaccination. The TCR comes from an adult in good health. CDR3 protein: CASSQGGEQFF. The DNA of the CDR3 is TGTGCCAGCAGCCAAGGGGGTGAGCAGTTCTTC.